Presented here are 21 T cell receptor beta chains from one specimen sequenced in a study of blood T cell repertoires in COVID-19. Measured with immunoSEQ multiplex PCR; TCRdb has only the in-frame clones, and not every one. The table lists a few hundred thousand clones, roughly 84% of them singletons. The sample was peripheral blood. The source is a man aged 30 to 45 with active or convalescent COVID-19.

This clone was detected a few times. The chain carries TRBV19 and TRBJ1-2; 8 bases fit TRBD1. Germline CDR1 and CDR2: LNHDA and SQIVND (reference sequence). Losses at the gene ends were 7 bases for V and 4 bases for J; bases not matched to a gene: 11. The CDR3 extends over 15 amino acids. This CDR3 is CASTPNRGSGYGYTF. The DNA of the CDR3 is TGTGCCAGTACCCCGAACAGGGGGTCGGGCTATGGCTACACCTTC.

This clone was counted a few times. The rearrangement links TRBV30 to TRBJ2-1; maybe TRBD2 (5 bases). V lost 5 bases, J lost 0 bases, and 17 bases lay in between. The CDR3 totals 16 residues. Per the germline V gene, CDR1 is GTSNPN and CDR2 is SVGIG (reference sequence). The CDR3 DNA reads TGTGCCTGGGACCGGTTCGGGATAAGCTCCTACAATGAGCAGTTCTTC. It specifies CAWDRFGISSYNEQFF. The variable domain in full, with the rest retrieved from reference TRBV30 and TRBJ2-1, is SQTIHQWPATLVQPVGSPLSLECTVEGTSNPNLYWYRQAAGRGLQLLFYSVGIGQISSEVPQNLSASRPQDRQFILSSKKLLLSDSGFYLCAWDRFGISSYNEQFFGPGTRLTVL.

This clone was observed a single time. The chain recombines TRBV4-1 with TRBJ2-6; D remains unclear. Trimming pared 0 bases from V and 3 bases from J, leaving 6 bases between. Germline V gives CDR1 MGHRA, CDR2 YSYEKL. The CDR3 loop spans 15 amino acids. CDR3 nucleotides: TGCGCCAGCAGCCAAGACAGTGGTGGGGCCAACGTCCTGACTTTC. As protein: CASSQDSGGANVLTF.

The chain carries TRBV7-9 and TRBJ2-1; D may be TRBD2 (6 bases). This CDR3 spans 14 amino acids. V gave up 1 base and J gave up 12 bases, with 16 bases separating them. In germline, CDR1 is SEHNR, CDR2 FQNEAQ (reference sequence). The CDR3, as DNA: TGTGCCAGCAGCTTAGAAAGACTAGGAGGCCGGCAGTTCTTC. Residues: CASSLERLGGRQFF.

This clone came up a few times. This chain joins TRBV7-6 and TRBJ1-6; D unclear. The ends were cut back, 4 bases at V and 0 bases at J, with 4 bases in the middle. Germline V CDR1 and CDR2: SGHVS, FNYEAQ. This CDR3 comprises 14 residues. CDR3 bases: TGTGCCAGCAGCTATAACTCCTATAATTCACCCCTCCACTTT. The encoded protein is CASSYNSYNSPLHF.

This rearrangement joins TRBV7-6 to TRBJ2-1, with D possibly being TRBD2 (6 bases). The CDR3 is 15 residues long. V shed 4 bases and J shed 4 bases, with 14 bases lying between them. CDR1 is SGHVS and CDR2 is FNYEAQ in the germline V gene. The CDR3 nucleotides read TGTGCCAGCAGCTCCGCGGGGCGACCTTACAATGAGCAGTTCTTC. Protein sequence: CASSSAGRPYNEQFF.

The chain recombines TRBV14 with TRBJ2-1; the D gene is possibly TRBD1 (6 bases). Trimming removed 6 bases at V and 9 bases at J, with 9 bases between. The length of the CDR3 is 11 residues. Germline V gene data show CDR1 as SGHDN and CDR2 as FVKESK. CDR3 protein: CASRAGVEQFF. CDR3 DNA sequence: TGTGCCAGCAGGGCAGGGGTTGAGCAGTTCTTC.

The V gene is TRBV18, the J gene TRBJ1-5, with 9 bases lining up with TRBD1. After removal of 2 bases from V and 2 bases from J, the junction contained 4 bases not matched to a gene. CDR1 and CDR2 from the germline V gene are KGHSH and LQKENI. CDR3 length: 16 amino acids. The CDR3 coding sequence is TGTGCCAGCTCACCAGCTACAGGGGGCCGCAATCAGCCCCAGCATTTT. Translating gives CASSPATGGRNQPQHF.

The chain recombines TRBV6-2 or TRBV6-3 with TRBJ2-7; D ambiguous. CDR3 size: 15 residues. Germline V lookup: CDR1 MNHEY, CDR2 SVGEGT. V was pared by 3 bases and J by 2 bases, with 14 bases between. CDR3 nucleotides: TGTGCCAGCAGTTATAGAACGAACAGAGCCTACGAGCAGTACTTC. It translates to CASSYRTNRAYEQYF.

The CDR3 DNA reads TGTGCCAGCAACTCGAAAGAGACCCAGTACTTC. Its translation is CASNSKETQYF. This sequence joins TRBV21-1 and TRBJ2-5; TRBD2 reflects the table's D call only, with no check against the DNA. TRBV21-1 constitutes a pseudogene. The CDR3 is made up of 11 amino acids.

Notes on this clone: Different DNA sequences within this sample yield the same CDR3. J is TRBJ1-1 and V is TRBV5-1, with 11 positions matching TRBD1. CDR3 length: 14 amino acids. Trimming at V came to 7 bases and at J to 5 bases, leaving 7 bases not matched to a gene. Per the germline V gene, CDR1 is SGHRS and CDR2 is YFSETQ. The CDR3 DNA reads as TGCGCCAGCTCCCTGGGACAGGGGGGAACTGAAGCTTTCTTT. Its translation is CASSLGQGGTEAFF.

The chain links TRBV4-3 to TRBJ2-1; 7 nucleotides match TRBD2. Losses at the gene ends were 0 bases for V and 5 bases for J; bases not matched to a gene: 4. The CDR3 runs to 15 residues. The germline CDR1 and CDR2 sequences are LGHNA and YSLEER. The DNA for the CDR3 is TGCGCCAGCAGCCAAGAAGGGCTAGCGGACAATGAGCAGTTCTTC. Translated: CASSQEGLADNEQFF.

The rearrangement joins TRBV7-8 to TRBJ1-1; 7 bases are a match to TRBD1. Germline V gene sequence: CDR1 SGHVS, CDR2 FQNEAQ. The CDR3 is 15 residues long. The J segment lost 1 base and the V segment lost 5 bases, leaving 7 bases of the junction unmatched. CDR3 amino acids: CASSRGGERNTEAFF. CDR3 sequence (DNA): TGTGCCAGCAGCCGAGGGGGCGAGCGGAACACTGAAGCTTTCTTT.

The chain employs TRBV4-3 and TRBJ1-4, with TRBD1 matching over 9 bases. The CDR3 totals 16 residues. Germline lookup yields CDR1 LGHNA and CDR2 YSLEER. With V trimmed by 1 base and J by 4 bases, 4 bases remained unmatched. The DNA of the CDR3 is TGCGCCAGCAGCCAAGGTCCGGGACAGGGTAATGAAAAACTGTTTTTT. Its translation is CASSQGPGQGNEKLFF.

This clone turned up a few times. The CDR3: CASSEGGDTGELFF. CDR3 sequence (DNA): TGTGCCAGCAGTGAAGGGGGGGACACCGGGGAGCTGTTTTTT. V gene TRBV25-1 combines with J gene TRBJ2-2, with 7 bases matching TRBD2. Trimming at V came to 2 bases and at J to 3 bases, leaving 0 bases not matched to a gene. This CDR3 is built from 14 residues. Germline V gives CDR1 MGHDK, CDR2 SYGVNS.

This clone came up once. Here the CDR3 reads CASSPLYGGLYTGELFF. CDR3 DNA sequence: TGTGCCAGCAGCCCCCTGTACGGGGGATTGTACACCGGGGAGCTGTTTTTT. The chain uses TRBV7-2 and TRBJ2-2; D is perhaps TRBD2 (6 bases). V was clipped by 5 bases and J by 3 bases, with 19 bases between them. The germline CDR1 and CDR2 sequences are SGHTA and FQGNSA. The CDR3 extends over 17 amino acids.

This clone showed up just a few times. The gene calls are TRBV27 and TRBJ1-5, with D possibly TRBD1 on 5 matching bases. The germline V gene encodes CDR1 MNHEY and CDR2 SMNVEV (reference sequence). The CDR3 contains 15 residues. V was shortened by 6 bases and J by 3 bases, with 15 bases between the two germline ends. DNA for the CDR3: TGTGCCAGCAGACCCTTTTCAGGGCTCAATCAGCCCCAGCATTTT. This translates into CASRPFSGLNQPQHF.

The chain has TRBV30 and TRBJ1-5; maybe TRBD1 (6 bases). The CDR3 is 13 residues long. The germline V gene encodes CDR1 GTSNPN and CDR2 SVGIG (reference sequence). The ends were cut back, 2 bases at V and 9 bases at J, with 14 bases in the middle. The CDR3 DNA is TGTGCCTGGAGTCGGGCCGAAGGGGGGCCCCAGCATTTT. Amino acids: CAWSRAEGGPQHF.

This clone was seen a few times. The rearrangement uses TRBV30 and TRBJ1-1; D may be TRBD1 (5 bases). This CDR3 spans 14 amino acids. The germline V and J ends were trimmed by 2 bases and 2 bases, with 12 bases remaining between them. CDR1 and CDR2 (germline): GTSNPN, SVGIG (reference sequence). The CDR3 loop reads CAWSRQSFNTEAFF. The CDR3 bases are TGTGCCTGGAGTCGACAGTCGTTCAACACTGAAGCTTTCTTT.

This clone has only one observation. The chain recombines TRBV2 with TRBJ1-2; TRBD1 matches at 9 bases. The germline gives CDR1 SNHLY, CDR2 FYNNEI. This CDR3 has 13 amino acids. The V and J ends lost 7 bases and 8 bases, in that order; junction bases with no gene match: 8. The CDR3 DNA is TGTGCCAGCATCGAACAGGGGGCCAGCGGCTACACCTTC. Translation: CASIEQGASGYTF. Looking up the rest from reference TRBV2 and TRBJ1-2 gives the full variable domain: EPEVTQTPSHQVTQMGQEVILRCVPISNHLYFYWYRQILGQKVEFLVSFYNNEISEKSEIFDDQFSVERPDGSNFTLKIRSTKLEDSAMYFCASIEQGASGYTFGSGTRLTVV.

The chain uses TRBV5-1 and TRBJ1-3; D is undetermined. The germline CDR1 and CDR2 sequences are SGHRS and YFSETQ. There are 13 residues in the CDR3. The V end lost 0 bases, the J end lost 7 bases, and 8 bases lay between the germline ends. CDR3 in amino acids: CASSLDAGNTIYF. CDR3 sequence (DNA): TGCGCCAGCAGCTTGGATGCGGGGAACACCATATATTTT.